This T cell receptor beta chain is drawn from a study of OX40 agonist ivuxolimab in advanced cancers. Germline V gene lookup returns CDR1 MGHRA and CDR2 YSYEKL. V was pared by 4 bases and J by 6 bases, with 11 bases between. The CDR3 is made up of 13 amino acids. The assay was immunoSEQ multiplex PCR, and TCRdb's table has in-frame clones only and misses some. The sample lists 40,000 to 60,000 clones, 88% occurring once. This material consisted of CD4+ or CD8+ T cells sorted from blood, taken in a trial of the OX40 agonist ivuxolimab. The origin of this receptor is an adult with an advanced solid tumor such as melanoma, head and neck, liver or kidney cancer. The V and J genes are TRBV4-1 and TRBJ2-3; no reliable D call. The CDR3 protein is CASSRGNGDTQYF. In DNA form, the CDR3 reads TGCGCCAGCAGCCGGGGAAATGGTGATACGCAGTATTTT.